Listed here are 14 T cell receptor beta chains from one sample, sequenced in a study of glioma-infiltrating T cells. Amplification of TCR alpha and beta CDR3 regions from RNA used iRepertoire nested multiplex PCR. TCRdb recomputed calls from the multiplex PCR reads with MiXCR, one row per CDR3 protein. The profile shows approximately 89,000 distinct CDR3 sequences, roughly 23% of them singletons. The sequencing input was glioma tissue, nonneoplastic brain tissue, or PBMCs (not recorded which). The receptors were gathered from a human donor with low-grade glioma or glioblastoma, undergoing nonglioma brain surgery, or in good health (not recorded which).

This clonotype appeared many times. The chain recombines TRBV18 with TRBJ2-6; D may be TRBD1 (6 bases). V dropped 1 base and J dropped 0 bases, with 16 bases sitting between them. The CDR3 has 19 residues. Germline V gene lookup returns CDR1 KGHSH and CDR2 LQKENI. The CDR3 DNA follows: TGTGCCAGCTCACCACGTCCGGGACAACGATCCTCTGGGGCCAACGTCCTGACTTTC. Translation gives CASSPRPGQRSSGANVLTF.

To note about this clonotype: A clone one base away is much larger, so this may be a read error. The rearrangement uses TRBV19 and TRBJ1-2; D is unclear. This CDR3 is built from 13 residues. Trimming cost V 5 bases and J 4 bases, with 11 bases left between them. Per germline, CDR1 LNHDA and CDR2 SQIVND (reference sequence). CDR3 DNA: TGTGCCAGTAGTGCCAACTTTCGCTATGGCTACACCTTC. Translation: CASSANFRYGYTF.

This clonotype was observed many times. This chain joins TRBV7-9 and TRBJ2-5; D gene uncertain. CDR1 is SEHNR and CDR2 is FQNEAQ in the germline V gene (reference sequence). Trimming cost V 1 base and J 4 bases, with 7 bases left between them. CDR3 size: 13 residues. The CDR3 loop reads CASSLGLGETQYF. In DNA, the CDR3 is TGTGCCAGCAGCTTAGGACTGGGAGAGACCCAGTACTTC.

Ten or more counts support this clonotype. The CDR3 DNA reads TGCGCCAGCAGTGACTGGGGGAAGAACACTGAAGCTTTCTTT. Its translation: CASSDWGKNTEAFF. This chain uses TRBV10-2 with TRBJ1-1; D is perhaps TRBD1 (5 bases). The V gene's germline CDR1 is WSHSY and CDR2 SAAADI. CDR3 length: 14 amino acids. With 3 bases removed from V and 1 base from J, the gap between germline ends came to 9 bases.

This clonotype was found many times. The V gene is TRBV7-9, the J gene TRBJ2-5; TRBD1 might be the D (6 bases). The V gene lost 5 bases and the J gene lost 4 bases, with 20 bases spanning the gap. There are 16 residues in the CDR3. In germline, CDR1 is SEHNR, CDR2 FQNEAQ (reference sequence). CDR3 DNA: TGTGCCAGCAGCCCGATCCCACAGGGAATCGGAGAGACCCAGTACTTC. It is translated as CASSPIPQGIGETQYF.

Many counts were recorded for this clonotype. The J gene is TRBJ1-2, the V gene TRBV14, with D hard to call. The V gene's germline CDR1 is SGHDN and CDR2 FVKESK. The CDR3 runs to 14 residues. The V gene lost 0 bases and the J gene lost 4 bases, with 9 bases spanning the gap. The DNA for the CDR3 is TGTGCCAGCAGCCAAGATAGGCCGTTCTATGGCTACACCTTC. It yields the protein CASSQDRPFYGYTF.

The chain links TRBV5-4 to TRBJ2-4; 7 bases map to TRBD1. Per germline, CDR1 SGHNT and CDR2 YYREEE (reference sequence). CDR3 length: 16 amino acids. Trimming cost V 6 bases and J 4 bases; bases outside gene matches: 13. The CDR3 loop is CASTPRDRRAKNIQYF. CDR3 nucleotide sequence: TGTGCCAGCACCCCTCGGGACAGACGGGCTAAAAACATTCAGTACTTC.

This clonotype has a count of ten or more. This chain links TRBV6-6 with TRBJ2-7, with D unclear. This CDR3 region has 15 residues. Trimming left V 3 bases short and J 1 base short, with 13 bases between. Per the germline V gene, CDR1 is MNHNY and CDR2 is SVGAGI (reference sequence). The CDR3 protein is CASSYKVTDSYEQYF. CDR3 bases: TGTGCCAGCAGTTATAAAGTCACAGATTCCTACGAGCAGTACTTC.

This clonotype came up many times. The chain recombines TRBV6-2 or TRBV6-3 with TRBJ2-2; D is uncertain. With 0 bases removed from V and 0 bases from J, the gap between germline ends came to 11 bases. Germline V gene sequence: CDR1 MNHEY, CDR2 SVGEGT. CDR3 length: 17 residues. The CDR3 DNA sequence: TGTGCCAGCAGTTACTCAACTTCCAAGGCGAACACCGGGGAGCTGTTTTTT. Its protein product is CASSYSTSKANTGELFF.

In regard to this clonotype: A much larger clone differs by one base, so this may be a read error. V gene TRBV20-1 combines with J gene TRBJ2-2, with TRBD2 matching over 9 bases. This CDR3 is built from 16 residues. In germline, CDR1 is DFQATT, CDR2 SNEGSKA (reference sequence). V was clipped by 0 bases and J by 3 bases; unmatched bases: 5. As DNA, the CDR3 is TGCAGTGCTAGAGATCCTGGCGGGAGGGACACCGGGGAGCTGTTTTTT. This codes for CSARDPGGRDTGELFF.

This clonotype was observed many times. The chain joins TRBV27 to TRBJ1-1; no firm D call. CDR1 MNHEY and CDR2 SMNVEV come from the germline V gene (reference sequence). The CDR3 has 17 amino acids. Trimming took off 1 base at V and 7 bases at J, with 22 bases between the two ends. The CDR3 reads CASSLYAKPWKGSEAFF. Here the CDR3 DNA reads TGTGCCAGCAGTTTATACGCGAAACCCTGGAAGGGCAGTGAAGCTTTCTTT.

In the case of this clonotype: The junction differs from germline at one of its ends, possibly a read error. V gene TRBV7-8 combines with J gene TRBJ2-7; possible D gene TRBD1, 5 bases. The CDR3 runs 13 residues. The germline V gene has CDR1 SGHVS and CDR2 FQNEAQ. CDR3: CAGSLGQGYEQYF. The CDR3 nucleotides read TGTGCCGGCAGCTTGGGGCAAGGTTACGAGCAGTACTTC.

There are many counts of this clonotype. The V and J genes are TRBV2 and TRBJ2-2, with a possible D match to TRBD1 (6 bases). The CDR3 runs to 16 residues. The V gene's germline CDR1 is SNHLY and CDR2 FYNNEI. V lost 7 bases to trimming and J lost 0 bases, with 15 bases between them. The CDR3 DNA sequence: TGTGCCAGCAAGACAGGCACCTTCGCGAACACCGGGGAGCTGTTTTTT. Amino acids: CASKTGTFANTGELFF. Variable domain in full (rest from reference TRBV2 and TRBJ2-2): EPEVTQTPSHQVTQMGQEVILRCVPISNHLYFYWYRQILGQKVEFLVSFYNNEISEKSEIFDDQFSVERPDGSNFTLKIRSTKLEDSAMYFCASKTGTFANTGELFFGEGSRLTVL.

In the case of this clonotype: At one end, the junction sequence differs from germline, possibly due to a read error. The V gene is TRBV7-2, the J gene TRBJ2-3; TRBD1 matches 7 bases. In germline, CDR1 is SGHTA, CDR2 FQGNSA. The length of the CDR3 is 15 residues. CDR3 protein: CARSSRQGRTDTQYF. As DNA, the CDR3 is TGTGCCAGGAGCTCCCGACAGGGACGCACAGATACGCAGTATTTT.